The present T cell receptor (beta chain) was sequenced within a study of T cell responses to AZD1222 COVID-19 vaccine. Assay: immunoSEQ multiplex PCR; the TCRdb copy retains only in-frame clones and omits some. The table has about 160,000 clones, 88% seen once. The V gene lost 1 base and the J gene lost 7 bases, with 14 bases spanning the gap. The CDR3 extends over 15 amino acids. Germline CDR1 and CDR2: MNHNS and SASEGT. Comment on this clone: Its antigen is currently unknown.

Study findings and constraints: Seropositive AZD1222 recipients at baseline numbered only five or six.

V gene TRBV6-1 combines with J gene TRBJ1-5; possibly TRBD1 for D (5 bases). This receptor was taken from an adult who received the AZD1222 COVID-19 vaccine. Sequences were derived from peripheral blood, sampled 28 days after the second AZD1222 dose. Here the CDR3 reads CASSEGSGIRQPQHF. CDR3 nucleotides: TGTGCCAGCAGTGAAGGCTCAGGGATACGACAGCCCCAGCATTTT.